This T cell receptor (beta chain) was recorded in a study of blood T cell repertoires in COVID-19. Whole-study context: Researchers got acute and convalescent COVID-19 samples from the United States, Italy and Spain. T cells, B-cell-depleted T cells, or PBMCs supplied cDNA or gDNA.

This CDR3 spans 13 amino acids. V was trimmed by 2 bases and J by 0 bases, leaving 5 bases between them. CDR1 is PRHDT and CDR2 is FYEKMQ in the germline V gene (reference sequence). Source study methods: Counts of nucleated cells, estimated from reference gene primer amplification, were obtained. Sequencing used immunoSEQ multiplex PCR; TCRdb keeps in-frame clones, though not all of them. From that table come the V and J calls and clone size; the DNA was used to work out D and trimming. The table has about 80,000 clones, roughly nine tenths seen once; the top ten hold around 5%. The rearrangement joins TRBV13 to TRBJ2-7; no definite D call. The sequence came from a woman of 80 years or more with active or convalescent COVID-19. Sequenced: peripheral blood. CDR3 region: CASSLRYSYEQYF. For the CDR3, the DNA is TGTGCCAGCAGCTTACGGTACTCCTACGAGCAGTACTTC.